The 29 T cell receptor beta chains reported below all come from one sample, sequenced in a study of T cell responses to AZD1222 COVID-19 vaccine. The repertoire was sequenced with immunoSEQ multiplex PCR; TCRdb's copy has only in-frame clones and lacks some. The sample records about 99,000 clones, 80% to 90% being singletons. The material sequenced was peripheral blood, taken on day 0 of AZD1222 vaccination. These receptors were taken from an adult in good health.

The V and J genes are TRBV9 and TRBJ1-4; D gene uncertain. The germline V and J ends were trimmed by 3 bases and 3 bases, with 12 bases remaining between them. CDR3 size: 15 residues. Germline V gene sequence: CDR1 SGDLS, CDR2 YYNGEE. In DNA form, the CDR3 reads TGTGCCAGCAGCGAGATGGGGATTCCTAATGAAAAACTGTTTTTT. Protein: CASSEMGIPNEKLFF.

The chain is built from TRBV6-5 and TRBJ2-7, with unresolved D. CDR1 MNHEY and CDR2 SVGAGI come from the germline V gene. This CDR3 region has 14 residues. Trimming removed 2 bases from V and 2 bases from J, with 10 bases in between. CDR3 sequence reads: CASSYKGRTYEQYF. In nucleotides, the CDR3 is TGTGCCAGCAGTTACAAGGGCAGGACCTACGAGCAGTACTTC.

The V gene is TRBV5-4, the J gene TRBJ2-1; D unresolved. Germline V lookup: CDR1 SGHNT, CDR2 YYREEE (reference sequence). Trimming left V 4 bases short and J 0 bases short, with 14 bases between. This CDR3 contains 16 residues. The CDR3 here is CASSPPSVSSYNEQFF. The CDR3, as DNA: TGTGCCAGCAGCCCTCCGAGCGTCAGCTCCTACAATGAGCAGTTCTTC.

V gene TRBV6-4 combines with J gene TRBJ2-3, with a possible D match to TRBD1 (5 bases). Germline V lookup: CDR1 MRHNA, CDR2 SNTAGT. V lost 8 bases, J lost 2 bases, and 14 bases lay in between. CDR3 size: 14 residues. CDR3 nucleotide sequence: TGTGCCAGCCCCAGGGCCCTCCACACAGATACGCAGTATTTT. Translation gives CASPRALHTDTQYF.

This clone has only one observation. The V gene is TRBV27, the J gene TRBJ2-1, with 8 bases aligning to TRBD2. The trim removed 7 bases at V and 7 bases at J, leaving 9 bases unmatched. Germline values: CDR1 MNHEY, CDR2 SMNVEV (reference sequence). The CDR3 runs 14 residues. In DNA form, the CDR3 reads TGTGCCAGCATGAGGAGCGGGAGTGGTAATGAGCAGTTCTTC. It codes for CASMRSGSGNEQFF.

This chain links TRBV10-3 with TRBJ2-5, with 8 positions matching TRBD2. This CDR3 contains 16 residues. The V gene's germline CDR1 is ENHRY and CDR2 SYGVKD. The V segment lost 6 bases and the J segment 4 bases; nucleotides outside the gene matches: 13. The CDR3 bases are TGTGCCATCAGAGGGACGTCTAGCGGGTATGGAGAGACCCAGTACTTC. Translation: CAIRGTSSGYGETQYF.

The chain recombines TRBV29-1 with TRBJ2-3, with unresolved D. The CDR3 totals 12 residues. The V and J ends lost 2 bases and 4 bases respectively, with 7 bases between them. CDR1 SQVTM and CDR2 ANQGSEA come from the germline V gene. CDR3 loop: CSVEPKPDTQYF. The CDR3 nucleotides read TGCAGCGTTGAACCGAAACCAGATACGCAGTATTTT.

The chain recombines TRBV19 with TRBJ2-1; D is undetermined. V was clipped by 5 bases and J by 0 bases, with 11 bases between them. The CDR3 contains 15 residues. CDR1 is LNHDA and CDR2 is SQIVND in the germline V gene (reference sequence). The CDR3 bases are TGTGCCAGTAGTGAAGGGCGCAGCTCCTACAATGAGCAGTTCTTC. Protein: CASSEGRSSYNEQFF. The full variable domain, rest sourced from reference TRBV19 and TRBJ2-1, is DGGITQSPKYLFRKEGQNVTLSCEQNLNHDAMYWYRQDPGQGLRLIYYSQIVNDFQKGDIAEGYSVSREKKESFPLTVTSAQKNPTAFYLCASSEGRSSYNEQFFGPGTRLTVL.

This chain joins TRBV30 and TRBJ2-7, with 9 bases matching TRBD2. J was trimmed by 2 bases and V by 2 bases; bases with no gene match: 7. This CDR3 is built from 15 residues. Per germline, CDR1 GTSNPN and CDR2 SVGIG (reference sequence). The DNA for the CDR3 is TGTGCCTGGAGTCCGTGGACTAGCGTGACCTACGAGCAGTACTTC. It encodes CAWSPWTSVTYEQYF.

This clone was counted a single time. The chain uses TRBV5-6 and TRBJ2-2, with 7 bases lining up with TRBD1. The CDR3 contains 16 residues. The germline V gene has CDR1 SGHDT and CDR2 YYEEEE. The J segment lost 0 bases and the V segment lost 0 bases, leaving 2 bases of the junction unmatched. CDR3 nucleotide sequence: TGTGCCAGCAGCTTGGGAGGGGGCCCGAACACCGGGGAGCTGTTTTTT. Protein sequence: CASSLGGGPNTGELFF.

This chain connects TRBV7-9 to TRBJ1-2; a possible D gene is TRBD1 (6 bases). Germline lookup yields CDR1 SEHNR and CDR2 FQNEAQ (reference sequence). The V and J ends lost 5 bases and 7 bases respectively, with 14 bases between them. CDR3 length equals 13 residues. CDR3 sequence reads: CASSEIGGGGYTF. Written as DNA, the CDR3 is TGTGCCAGCAGCGAAATAGGGGGTGGTGGCTACACCTTC.

The rearrangement uses TRBV10-3 and TRBJ1-5; perhaps TRBD1 as D (5 bases). Germline V gives CDR1 ENHRY, CDR2 SYGVKD. This CDR3 region has 15 residues. Trimming removed 3 bases at V and 1 base at J, with 10 bases between. CDR3 sequence reads: CAISEGVGSNQPQHF. DNA of the CDR3: TGTGCCATCAGTGAAGGGGTCGGGAGCAATCAGCCCCAGCATTTT.

V is TRBV30 and J is TRBJ2-1; 7 nucleotides align to TRBD2. This CDR3 has 12 residues. CDR1 is GTSNPN, CDR2 SVGIG, per germline (reference sequence). V dropped 0 bases and J dropped 15; count of bases not matched to a gene: 8. CDR3 sequence reads: CAWSVPSGIVFF. The CDR3 DNA is TGTGCCTGGAGTGTACCCAGCGGGATTGTGTTCTTC.

This chain links TRBV7-2 with TRBJ1-2, with 8 bases fitting TRBD1. Looked up from germline, CDR1 is SGHTA and CDR2 is FQGNSA. The V segment lost 5 bases and the J segment 4 bases; nucleotides outside the gene matches: 3. The CDR3 spans 13 residues. Here the CDR3 DNA reads TGTGCCAGCAGCCCCAGGGGGCTCTATGGCTACACCTTC. Protein: CASSPRGLYGYTF.

The chain employs TRBV2 and TRBJ1-1; 7 nucleotides match TRBD1. The V and J ends lost 6 bases and 5 bases, in that order; junction bases with no gene match: 6. Per the germline V gene, CDR1 is SNHLY and CDR2 is FYNNEI. This CDR3 is built from 13 residues. In DNA, the CDR3 is TGTGCCAGCAGCCAACAGGGGACAACTGAAGCTTTCTTT. Residues: CASSQQGTTEAFF.

The chain couples TRBV5-1 to TRBJ2-2, with 8 bases that match TRBD1. The germline V gene has CDR1 SGHRS and CDR2 YFSETQ. The J segment lost 2 bases and the V segment lost 5 bases, leaving 11 bases of the junction unmatched. The CDR3 consists of 17 residues. The CDR3 DNA follows: TGCGCCAGCAGTTTTTCGCCGGGACAGGATAACACCGGGGAGCTGTTTTTT. The encoded protein is CASSFSPGQDNTGELFF. Full variable domain (remainder filled in from reference TRBV5-1 and TRBJ2-2): KAGVTQTPRYLIKTRGQQVTLSCSPISGHRSVSWYQQTPGQGLQFLFEYFSETQRNKGNFPGRFSGRQFSNSRSEMNVSTLELGDSALYLCASSFSPGQDNTGELFFGEGSRLTVL.

This chain joins TRBV5-6 and TRBJ1-3; the D is unclear. The CDR3 spans 15 residues. V lost 0 bases to trimming and J lost 0 bases, with 7 bases between them. Germline V gene sequence: CDR1 SGHDT, CDR2 YYEEEE. The CDR3 region has the DNA TGTGCCAGCAGCTTGGTTCAGGACTCTGGAAACACCATATATTTT. Translated, it gives CASSLVQDSGNTIYF.

This rearrangement joins TRBV6-5 to TRBJ1-3; tentatively, D is TRBD1 (6 bases). The CDR3 runs to 12 residues. CDR1 and CDR2 from the germline V gene are MNHEY and SVGAGI. V was shortened by 9 bases and J by 7 bases, with 13 bases between the two germline ends. Written as DNA, the CDR3 is TGTGCCAGTGAGGACAGTTCCAACACCATATATTTT. As protein: CASEDSSNTIYF.

The chain links TRBV6-5 to TRBJ2-7; TRBD1 matches 10 bases. The CDR3 length is 15 residues. CDR1 is MNHEY and CDR2 is SVGAGI in the germline V gene. V trimming: 2 bases; J trimming: 0 bases; junction bases outside the gene matches: 1. The CDR3 region is CASSYDRGPSYEQYF. The CDR3 DNA sequence: TGTGCCAGCAGTTACGACAGGGGGCCCTCCTACGAGCAGTACTTC.

This clone came up once. The gene calls are TRBV11-2 and TRBJ2-5; 9 nucleotides line up with TRBD1. The CDR3 consists of 15 residues. Germline values: CDR1 SGHAT, CDR2 FQNNGV. With V trimmed by 5 bases and J by 1 base, 5 bases remained unmatched. CDR3 in DNA: TGTGCCAGCAGCGTAGGACAGGGGAGCCAAGAGACCCAGTACTTC. Protein: CASSVGQGSQETQYF.

The V gene is TRBV6-5, the J gene TRBJ1-3, with 8 bases identical to TRBD1. J gave up 2 bases and V 7 bases, and 1 base lay outside the gene matches. Germline CDR1 reads MNHEY; CDR2 reads SVGAGI. The CDR3 is 13 residues long. CDR3 sequence: CASKTGAGNTIYF. CDR3 bases: TGTGCCAGCAAGACAGGGGCTGGAAACACCATATATTTT.

This sequence joins TRBV7-2 and TRBJ2-7; 8 bases are a match to TRBD2. CDR1 SGHTA and CDR2 FQGNSA come from the germline V gene. The CDR3 has 12 residues. Trimming removed 4 bases from V and 5 bases from J; junction bases left unmatched: 1. In nucleotides, the CDR3 is TGTGCCAGCAGCTCCGGGGGGGACGAGCAGTACTTC. Protein sequence: CASSSGGDEQYF.

The V and J genes are TRBV7-2 and TRBJ2-7, with 8 nucleotides matching TRBD2. The V gene's germline CDR1 is SGHTA and CDR2 FQGNSA. Trimming at V came to 1 base and at J to 4 bases, leaving 3 bases not matched to a gene. The CDR3 has 14 amino acids. CDR3 amino acids: CASSLGAGAYEQYF. As DNA, the CDR3 is TGTGCCAGCAGCTTAGGAGCGGGAGCTTACGAGCAGTACTTC.

In DNA form, the CDR3 reads TGTGCCAGCTCCCTAGACAGGGCCGACACCGGGGAGCTGTTTTTT. This translates into CASSLDRADTGELFF. The chain joins TRBV18 to TRBJ2-2; TRBD1 aligns across 7 bases. This CDR3 has 15 amino acids. Unmatched junction bases numbered 7, after V lost 6 bases and J lost 3 bases. Germline V gives CDR1 KGHSH, CDR2 LQKENI.

The chain links TRBV24-1 to TRBJ2-7; unclear D gene. Trimming stripped 4 bases from V and 3 bases from J, with 6 bases between. Germline V gene lookup returns CDR1 KGHDR and CDR2 SFDVKD. The CDR3 is made up of 12 amino acids. CDR3 nucleotide sequence: TGTGCCACCAGTGACAACATCTACGAGCAGTACTTC. It yields the protein CATSDNIYEQYF.

The gene calls are TRBV18 and TRBJ1-4; D is unclear. The V gene's germline CDR1 is KGHSH and CDR2 LQKENI. V dropped 1 base and J dropped 5 bases, with 5 bases sitting between them. This CDR3 is built from 13 residues. The CDR3: CASSPQENEKLFF. CDR3 nucleotide sequence: TGTGCCAGCTCACCACAGGAGAATGAAAAACTGTTTTTT.

The chain recombines TRBV28 with TRBJ2-1; 9 bases fit TRBD2. The junction had 9 bases not matched to a gene; V was cut back by 7 bases and J by 5 bases. There are 15 residues in the CDR3. Germline assignment: CDR1 MDHEN and CDR2 SYDVKM. In DNA, the CDR3 is TGTGCCAGCAACCCCGGGACTAGCTTCCACAATGAGCAGTTCTTC. Encoded protein: CASNPGTSFHNEQFF. Looking up the rest from reference TRBV28 and TRBJ2-1 gives the full variable domain: DVKVTQSSRYLVKRTGEKVFLECVQDMDHENMFWYRQDPGLGLRLIYFSYDVKMKEKGDIPEGYSVSREKKERFSLILESASTNQTSMYLCASNPGTSFHNEQFFGPGTRLTVL.

The chain couples TRBV5-1 to TRBJ2-5; no firm D call. Trimming pared 6 bases from V and 0 bases from J, leaving 6 bases between. CDR1 SGHRS and CDR2 YFSETQ come from the germline V gene. The CDR3 runs to 12 residues. CDR3 in amino acids: CASTDHQETQYF. In nucleotides, the CDR3 is TGCGCCAGCACGGACCACCAAGAGACCCAGTACTTC.

The chain uses TRBV24-1 and TRBJ2-2, with 12 positions matching TRBD1. The germline gives CDR1 KGHDR, CDR2 SFDVKD. This CDR3 has 16 amino acids. Trimming at V came to 5 bases and at J to 2 bases, leaving 2 bases not matched to a gene. The CDR3 DNA is TGTGCCACCAGTGGGGGACAGGGGGCTAACACCGGGGAGCTGTTTTTT. Translating gives CATSGGQGANTGELFF.